The 22 T cell receptor beta chains given below trace back to one sample, sequenced in a study of Ad26.COV2.S vaccination and SARS-CoV-2 variants (dated by TCRdb to the early 2020s). Receptor libraries were prepared by the immunoSEQ multiplex PCR assay. The table comes from immuneACCESS by way of TCRdb, which keeps in-frame sequences with V and J called. Part of the clones is missing from these tables; in studies checked, under half for an unresolved V gene and the rest for unknown reasons. The sample table shows 400,000 to 450,000 clones, and roughly 90% are seen once. Approximately 1.7% of the sample comes from the top ten. Reading the label with the study, this specimen's treatment or condition is: 19 received Ad26.COV2.S at low or high dose, single or two shots; about five received placebo; per-sample allocation not given. For vaccine and placebo recipients, the sequenced repertoires came from samples collected on day 63 after the first injection.

The source was peripheral blood, collected in a trial of Ad26.COV2.S vaccine versus placebo. The source of these receptors is a person aged 18-65 years who received the Ad26.COV2.S COVID-19 vaccine or a placebo.

The rearrangement uses TRBV9 and TRBJ2-3; D unclear. CDR3 length equals 13 residues. In germline, CDR1 is SGDLS, CDR2 YYNGEE. The V end lost 3 bases, the J end lost 0 bases, and 5 bases lay between the germline ends. The CDR3 spells CASSGPSTDTQYF. As DNA, the CDR3 is TGTGCCAGCAGCGGTCCTAGCACAGATACGCAGTATTTT.

This rearrangement joins TRBV27 to TRBJ1-2; D is ambiguous. V was pared by 5 bases and J by 2 bases, with 9 bases between. This CDR3 contains 13 residues. From germline, CDR1 is MNHEY and CDR2 SMNVEV (reference sequence). For the CDR3, the DNA is TGTGCCAGCAGTCGTACGGTGAACTATGGCTACACCTTC. This encodes CASSRTVNYGYTF.

J is TRBJ2-7 and V is TRBV7-9; D not resolved. The germline V gene has CDR1 SEHNR and CDR2 FQNEAQ (reference sequence). The CDR3 has 11 amino acids. Trimming removed 8 bases at V and 2 bases at J, with 7 bases between. CDR3 residues: CASAVTYEQYF. CDR3 sequence (DNA): TGTGCCAGCGCAGTCACCTACGAGCAGTACTTC.

The chain links TRBV3-1 (or the pseudogene TRBV3-2) to TRBJ2-7, with 9 bases fitting TRBD1. The length of the CDR3 is 14 residues. Germline V lookup: CDR1 LGHDT, CDR2 YNNKEL (reference sequence). Trimming took 3 bases from V and 4 from J; bases not matched to a gene: 4. CDR3 nucleotide sequence: TGTGCCAGCAGCCAGGGACAGGGAGGGTACGAGCAGTACTTC. This codes for CASSQGQGGYEQYF.

This chain joins TRBV30 and TRBJ1-5; D is ambiguous. The CDR3 spans 13 residues. Deletions cut 7 bases from V and 5 bases from J, with 15 bases between. Per the germline V gene, CDR1 is GTSNPN and CDR2 is SVGIG (reference sequence). CDR3 bases: TGTGCCTCTAGCCCGGGCAGCTATCAGCCCCAGCATTTT. Protein: CASSPGSYQPQHF.

The chain employs TRBV29-1 and TRBJ2-2; D remains unclear. Germline CDR1 reads SQVTM; CDR2 reads ANQGSEA. The CDR3 runs 12 residues. With 4 bases removed from V and 5 bases from J, the gap between germline ends came to 8 bases. The CDR3 protein is CSVGPPTGELFF. The CDR3 DNA sequence: TGCAGCGTTGGCCCCCCGACCGGGGAGCTGTTTTTT.

The chain carries TRBV4-3 and TRBJ2-7, with 15 positions matching TRBD2. Germline CDR1 is LGHNA and CDR2 is YSLEER. The CDR3 is 15 amino acids. Losses at the gene ends were 0 bases for V and 7 bases for J; bases not matched to a gene: 1. CDR3 protein: CASSQEGTSGGEQYF. The DNA of the CDR3 is TGCGCCAGCAGCCAAGAGGGGACTAGCGGGGGGGAGCAGTACTTC.

This chain uses TRBV6-5 with TRBJ1-3; possible D gene TRBD1, 5 bases. With 2 bases removed from V and 0 bases from J, the gap between germline ends came to 8 bases. The length of the CDR3 is 15 residues. The V gene's germline CDR1 is MNHEY and CDR2 SVGAGI. Here the CDR3 reads CASSYQGLSGNTIYF. In DNA form, the CDR3 reads TGTGCCAGCAGTTACCAGGGACTCTCTGGAAACACCATATATTTT.

The J gene is TRBJ1-2, the V gene TRBV29-1; TRBD1 aligns across 8 bases. J lost 2 bases, V lost 6 bases, and 5 bases had no gene match. The germline V gene has CDR1 SQVTM and CDR2 ANQGSEA. This CDR3 contains 13 residues. This chain's CDR3 is CSVARTGNYGYTF. CDR3 nucleotide sequence: TGCAGCGTCGCCCGGACAGGGAACTATGGCTACACCTTC.

The rearrangement joins TRBV18 to TRBJ2-3; D gene uncertain. The CDR3 runs 16 residues. CDR1 and CDR2 (germline): KGHSH, LQKENI. V shed 2 bases and J shed 0 bases, with 12 bases lying between them. The CDR3 region is CASSPASAQSTDTQYF. As DNA, the CDR3 is TGTGCCAGCTCACCAGCGTCGGCCCAGAGCACAGATACGCAGTATTTT.

This chain links TRBV30 with TRBJ2-7; TRBD1 agrees at 7 bases. The length of the CDR3 is 14 residues. V lost 1 base and J lost 0; bases outside the gene matches: 3. From germline, CDR1 is GTSNPN and CDR2 SVGIG (reference sequence). DNA of the CDR3: TGTGCCTGGAGTGCCGACAGGGCCTCCTACGAGCAGTACTTC. As protein: CAWSADRASYEQYF.

The chain recombines TRBV4-1 with TRBJ1-1; perhaps TRBD1 as D (6 bases). Per the germline V gene, CDR1 is MGHRA and CDR2 is YSYEKL. The CDR3 is 18 residues long. The ends were cut back, 2 bases at V and 1 base at J, with 20 bases in the middle. The chain's CDR3 is CASSQPYTMDSENTEAFF. The CDR3 DNA sequence: TGCGCCAGCAGCCAACCATATACAATGGACAGCGAGAACACTGAAGCTTTCTTT.

The chain carries TRBV6-1 and TRBJ1-2, with a possible D match to TRBD1 (6 bases). Germline V gives CDR1 MNHNS, CDR2 SASEGT. V was trimmed by 3 bases and J by 8 bases, leaving 13 bases between them. The CDR3 runs to 13 residues. The CDR3 spells CASSDGQGNGYTF. For the CDR3, the DNA is TGTGCCAGCAGTGATGGGCAGGGGAACGGCTACACCTTC.

The table lists this clone with a few counts. This chain connects TRBV2 to TRBJ1-2, with a tentative D call TRBD1 (6 bases). The length of the CDR3 is 13 residues. V lost 6 bases to trimming and J lost 2 bases, with 10 bases between them. Germline loops: CDR1 SNHLY, CDR2 FYNNEI. CDR3 sequence (DNA): TGTGCCAGCAGACCAGACAGGAACTATGGCTACACCTTC. Translated: CASRPDRNYGYTF.

This clone was found once. The chain couples TRBV19 to TRBJ1-2, with TRBD1 as a possible D gene (5 bases). Trimming stripped 3 bases from V and 4 bases from J, with 18 bases between. The germline gives CDR1 LNHDA, CDR2 SQIVND (reference sequence). The CDR3 spans 16 residues. The CDR3 DNA sequence: TGTGCCAGTAGTATTTCCACTCGGTGGGACTCCTATGGCTACACCTTC. This translates into CASSISTRWDSYGYTF.

This sequence joins TRBV29-1 and TRBJ2-7; the D is unclear. CDR3 size: 12 residues. V shed 5 bases and J shed 2 bases, with 10 bases lying between them. The V gene's germline CDR1 is SQVTM and CDR2 ANQGSEA. The chain's CDR3 is CSVLKDPYEQYF. DNA for the CDR3: TGCAGCGTTCTTAAGGACCCCTACGAGCAGTACTTC.

The chain combines TRBV7-9 with TRBJ2-5, with TRBD2 matching 12 bases. The CDR3 is 16 amino acids. J was trimmed by 5 bases and V by 4 bases; bases with no gene match: 8. Looked up from germline, CDR1 is SEHNR and CDR2 is FQNEAQ (reference sequence). This chain's CDR3 is CASSYLAGGPVETQYF. CDR3 DNA: TGTGCCAGCAGCTACCTAGCGGGGGGGCCTGTTGAGACCCAGTACTTC.

This chain connects TRBV10-3 to TRBJ2-7; no reliable D call. This CDR3 contains 11 residues. Germline CDR1 reads ENHRY; CDR2 reads SYGVKD. The V gene lost 6 bases and the J gene lost 3 bases, with 6 bases spanning the gap. The CDR3 region has the DNA TGTGCCATCAGCGATGACTACGAGCAGTACTTC. Translating it yields CAISDDYEQYF.

The chain carries TRBV18 and TRBJ1-2; D gene uncertain. This CDR3 is 14 amino acids long. V was pared by 2 bases and J by 4 bases, with 11 bases between. Germline-derived CDR1 and CDR2 are KGHSH and LQKENI. CDR3 in DNA: TGTGCCAGCTCACCAACGGAGAATACCTATGGCTACACCTTC. Encoded protein: CASSPTENTYGYTF.

This clone was found once. The gene calls are TRBV19 and TRBJ2-1; 7 nucleotides align to TRBD1. The germline V gene has CDR1 LNHDA and CDR2 SQIVND (reference sequence). This CDR3 is built from 15 residues. V lost 6 bases and J lost 4; bases outside the gene matches: 9. The CDR3 DNA is TGTGCCAGTAGGAAGCGGACAGGAACTTACAATGAGCAGTTCTTC. This gives the protein CASRKRTGTYNEQFF. The full variable domain, completed using reference TRBV19 and TRBJ2-1, is DGGITQSPKYLFRKEGQNVTLSCEQNLNHDAMYWYRQDPGQGLRLIYYSQIVNDFQKGDIAEGYSVSREKKESFPLTVTSAQKNPTAFYLCASRKRTGTYNEQFFGPGTRLTVL.

The chain is built from TRBV7-9 and TRBJ1-1; no reliable D call. The CDR3 sequence is 15 residues long. Germline values: CDR1 SEHNR, CDR2 FQNEAQ (reference sequence). The V end was cut by 0 bases, the J end by 8 bases, with 16 bases between. The DNA of the CDR3 is TGTGCCAGCAGCTTAGCGTTGGCAGCGCCCGCAGAAGCTTTCTTT. Encoded protein: CASSLALAAPAEAFF.

The rearrangement links TRBV27 to TRBJ1-1; the D is unclear. CDR3 length: 15 residues. Between the trimmed V and J ends, which lost 4 bases and 0 bases, there was a span of 12 bases. The germline V gene has CDR1 MNHEY and CDR2 SMNVEV (reference sequence). The CDR3 bases are TGTGCCAGCAGTTCCCTCATGGGTTTGAACACTGAAGCTTTCTTT. Residues: CASSSLMGLNTEAFF.